This T cell receptor beta chain was obtained from a study of cytomegalovirus exposure and HLA in healthy donors (dated by TCRdb to the late 2010s). Describing the broader study: According to an earlier analysis of a few hundred of the donors, some 180 million T cells yielded over 90 million unique TCR beta sequences and 276 Gb of sequence data. An early release covering roughly 600 HLA-typed donors comprised about 310 gigabases of sequencing data and tens of millions of unique TCR sequences. Of the roughly 400 genotyped donors, 80% to 90% were placed in the genetic ancestry cluster associated with self-reported Caucasian donors. The study aimed to test whether signatures of past pathogen exposure could be identified by cataloging public T cell receptors. The study profiled the T cell repertoires of about 640 subjects by immunosequencing and related them to cytomegalovirus serostatus. Along with the approximately 650-subject first cohort, a separate validation cohort of roughly 110 different subjects was used. To predict cytomegalovirus infection status, the study brought together high-throughput TCR immunosequencing, statistical association of individual TCRs with disease status, and machine learning. In a later analysis, previously published TCR beta repertoires from 600 to 850 donors were re-analyzed and high-resolution HLA genotyping was added so that TCR occurrence patterns could be studied. Rather than drawing on any new phenotypic data, the later analysis identified candidate immune exposures from TCR beta sequences and the way those sequences occurred across donors. To decide whether each TCR beta V gene segment behaved as functional or pseudogenic, an earlier analysis of some 580 of the donors relied on high-throughput TCR beta sequencing. Donor age, sex, ethnicity and CMV serostatus were compiled together with the repertoire data. Genome-wide SNP genotypes for about 65% of the roughly 670 donors were used in a later genetic analysis, which treated that subset as a discovery cohort. All discovery cohort repertoires had been generated on a single sequencing platform. HLA typing included class I and class II loci at four-digit resolution. Typing coverage varied by locus: about 620-640 donors for A, B, C, DRB1 and DQB1; more than 500 for DQA1; 600 to 610 for DPA1; around 490 for DPB1. A few DR-DQ haplotypes were treated as single units for association and clustering because of strong linkage in the cohort. Among around 400 genotyped donors of the cohort, an average of around 220,000 unique TCR beta nucleotide sequences was sequenced per donor, of which 15% to 20% were non-productive. Results the study describes overall, beyond this receptor: When HLA alleles, especially DR and DQ, strongly co-occurred, attributing TCR associations to individual alleles was difficult. A group of highly shared sequence variants was considered likely to be a technical artifact of the sequencing pipeline. A later analysis found that HLA-associated TCR beta chains were more clonally expanded and had lower generation probabilities than equally common non-associated chains. HLA typing was unavailable for some donors at each locus, so association tests used only the typed subset. Linkage disequilibrium might explain the correlated functional status among segregating V segments, but an unknown experimental factor could not be ruled out. In this cohort, only TCR beta chains were sequenced, and detectable features were limited by the absence of alpha or paired-chain data. An earlier analysis of approximately 590 of the donors showed that most TCR beta V segments appeared in productive rearrangements either about 87% or about 30% of the time, which broadly matched IMGT annotations. Compared with the roughly 700-donor mean, donors in an Asian-associated ancestry cluster had fewer N-insertions in productive TCRs, according to a later genetic analysis. Because counts were too low, seventeen rarely observed V segments, including chromosome 9 orphons, were excluded from the earlier analysis of several hundred of the donors. The study gave a list of about 150 TCR beta chains associated with cytomegalovirus. The classifier was reported to diagnose cytomegalovirus status with high specificity and sensitivity in both the original and validation cohorts. According to a later analysis, parvovirus B19, influenza, CMV and Epstein-Barr virus appeared linked to several top co-occurrence clusters. Most TCR sequences were seen in very few donors, while some public TCRs were found in many individuals. In vitro tests confirmed that a few of the cytomegalovirus-associated TCR beta chains recognize cytomegalovirus antigens. A later analysis found that TCR association rates varied across HLA loci, with DRB1 alleles showing the most associated TCRs and HLA-C alleles the fewest. In a later genetic analysis, a missense DCLRE1C variant was associated with V-gene and J-gene trimming of TCR beta chains, and the association was replicated in an independent cohort. At a false discovery rate of 0.05, a later analysis linked under 20,000 TCR beta sequences to specific HLA alleles. Some IMGT-functional V segments, including TRBV6-2 and TRBV6-3, could not be told apart with the 87-base-pair reads, so those segments were excluded. Immune exposure information for the cohort was limited to CMV serostatus. The presence/absence analyses assumed that sequencing depth was roughly uniform across donors, and that assumption may not be true. In a later analysis, most CMV-associated TCR beta chains were found to appear HLA-restricted, with HLA associations seemingly driven largely by CMV exposure. A further reported finding was that TCR beta sequences accurately predicted the HLA-A and HLA-B alleles for most subjects in the first cohort. It was suggested by the authors that the approach could potentially be generalized to other disease states and immunological phenotypes.

The library was generated by the immunoSEQ multiplex PCR assay. For the multiplex PCR, a mixture combining 60 forward primers for TCR Vbeta segments and 13 reverse primers for TCR Jbeta segments was used. The CDR3 region of rearranged TCR beta genes was amplified from genomic DNA with a multiplex PCR assay. Amplified TCR beta libraries were sequenced as 87-base-pair reads on the Illumina HiSeq System. Under the source paper's analysis protocol: A later analysis counted 75 million to 100 million unique TCR beta chains across the roughly 700 repertoires, and around 12 million of these chains were shared by at least two donors. A nearest-neighbor algorithm error-corrected the raw reads and collapsed the reads into unique sequences, merging closely related sequences to remove PCR and sequencing errors. V, D and J gene segments were assigned by aligning CDR3 sequences to IMGT reference sequences. Each retained sequence needed at least a six-nucleotide match to both a V gene segment and a J gene segment. Rearrangements were classified as productive when the CDR3 lacked stop codons and remained in frame with V and J, and all other rearrangements were classified as non-productive. Following IMGT convention, CDR3 was defined as the stretch from the second conserved V-encoded cysteine to the conserved J-encoded phenylalanine. Sequences without an unambiguous match to a single V gene segment were excluded from the earlier analysis of almost 600 of the donors. An earlier analysis of some 500 of the donors classified V segments as functional when productive rearrangements were above 56.7% and as segregating when the standard deviation between donors was above 5%. To diagnose cytomegalovirus status from the catalog of TCR beta chain sequences, a statistical classification framework was built. In a later analysis, TCR nucleotide sequences were compared against IMGT/GENE-DB human TR gene sequences so that V and J genes could be assigned. Using the TCRdist pipeline, a later analysis assigned CDR3 sequences along with most-parsimonious VDJ recombination scenarios. In a later analysis, each TCR beta chain was defined by its CDR3 amino acid sequence together with its V-gene family, and reads lacking a unique V-gene family were excluded. A later analysis removed 450 to 600 highly shared, low-generation-probability nucleotide sequences to deal with suspected cross-contamination and a sequencing artifact. In a later analysis, a clonal expansion index for each public chain was calculated from normalized within-repertoire ranks of inferred template counts. A later analysis computed generation probabilities with a VDJ recombination model fitted to out-of-frame rearrangements, and checked the results against IGoR. Hypergeometric tests were used in a later analysis to score TCR-TCR, TCR-HLA and TCR-CMV co-occurrence, with a repertoire-size bias correction applied to the TCR pairs. False discovery rates were estimated in a later analysis by permuting HLA or CMV assignments 20 times. In a later analysis, co-occurring TCRs were grouped using DBSCAN, with TCRdist sequence similarity added in when clustering inside HLA-allele-positive subsets. For co-occurrence clustering, repertoires with fewer than 30,000 or more than 120,000 public chains were excluded, along with roughly 5 repertoires with anomalous nucleotide sharing. TCRdb holds this immuneACCESS table with in-frame rearrangements only. Some clones are missing; in checked studies, unresolved V genes explain under half, and the rest has no known cause. The DNA was the basis for D and trimming; V, J and clone size are from that table. The sample yields under 70,000 clones; 60% to 80% were counted once. The ten largest account for more than 2.5% of the sample.

CDR1 and CDR2 (SGHKS, YYEKEE) derive from the germline V gene (reference sequence). Trimming leaves V shorter by 0 bases and J shorter by 5 bases, with the junction holding 11 bases beyond the gene matches. The CDR3, from cysteine to phenylalanine, totals 18 residues. Kept here is only the CDR3 DNA, which spans 54 bases and is read in frame from base 1. Remarks on this clone: Its cognate antigen has yet to be identified. No much larger clone exists at a distance of one base, and base qualities are not known.

The cohort consisted of 666 healthy bone marrow donors. At the time of sampling, all cohort members were nominally healthy, though unrecorded immune exposures were likely present. The donor tested CMV seronegative and was one of the 352 seronegative cohort members. A peripheral blood sample was provided by each donor, and peripheral blood mononuclear cells were used for TCR beta sequencing. The Qiagen DNeasy Blood Extraction Kit was used to extract genomic DNA from the blood cell samples. This chain joins TRBV5-5 to TRBJ2-2; 9 central nucleotides agree with TRBD2. Sequencing was done on a sample of PBMCs. This receptor was obtained from a female donor in good health and CMV-seronegative. The nucleotide sequence is given as TGTGCCAGCAGCTTGGAGGCTAGCGGGGAACGCCTGACCGGGGAGCTGTTTTTT. Its protein is CASSLEASGERLTGELFF.